This T cell receptor beta chain was identified in a study of T cell changes during pregnancy in multiple sclerosis. Generated by immunoSEQ multiplex PCR, the TCRdb table keeps only in-frame clones and is missing some. The table records roughly 120,000 clones, 80% to 95% of them present only once. The source material was peripheral blood, sampled in the third trimester of pregnancy. The clonotype originates from a female donor with multiple sclerosis, enrolled in a pregnancy study.

CDR3 amino acids: CASSFSGSSYNEQFF. DNA for the CDR3: TGTGCCAGCAGCTTCAGCGGTAGCTCCTACAATGAGCAGTTCTTC. The V call is TRBV5-6, the J call TRBJ2-1; perhaps TRBD2 as D (5 bases). Between the trimmed V and J ends, which lost 2 bases and 0 bases, there was a span of 9 bases. Germline CDR1 is SGHDT and CDR2 is YYEEEE. The CDR3 sequence is 15 residues long.